This record looks at one TCR beta chain sequence and its context. Its antigen remains unidentified. Data came from immunoSEQ multiplex PCR; TCRdb stores just in-frame clones and leaves some out. The sample records over 80,000 clones, 75% to 90% being singletons. Germline assignment: CDR1 SGHDN and CDR2 FVKESK. Trimming left V 1 base short and J 5 bases short, with 12 bases between. This CDR3 is built from 15 residues. The sample comes from a study of T cell responses to AZD1222 COVID-19 vaccine. General study points: Clonal diversity may have been underestimated in mostly white British donors. Repertoires in all cases were sampled only once the peak T cell response had passed. Of the AZD1222 recipients, only five or six were seropositive at baseline. Vaccination with two AZD1222 doses was followed by a rise in Spike-specific TCR breadth and depth.

V and J are TRBV14 and TRBJ1-5; D call uncertain. Sequences were derived from peripheral blood, sampled on day 0 of AZD1222 vaccination. The TCR was taken from an adult in good health. The CDR3 sequence: CASSQVWGGDQPQHF. CDR3 coding DNA: TGTGCCAGCAGCCAAGTCTGGGGAGGAGATCAGCCCCAGCATTTT.